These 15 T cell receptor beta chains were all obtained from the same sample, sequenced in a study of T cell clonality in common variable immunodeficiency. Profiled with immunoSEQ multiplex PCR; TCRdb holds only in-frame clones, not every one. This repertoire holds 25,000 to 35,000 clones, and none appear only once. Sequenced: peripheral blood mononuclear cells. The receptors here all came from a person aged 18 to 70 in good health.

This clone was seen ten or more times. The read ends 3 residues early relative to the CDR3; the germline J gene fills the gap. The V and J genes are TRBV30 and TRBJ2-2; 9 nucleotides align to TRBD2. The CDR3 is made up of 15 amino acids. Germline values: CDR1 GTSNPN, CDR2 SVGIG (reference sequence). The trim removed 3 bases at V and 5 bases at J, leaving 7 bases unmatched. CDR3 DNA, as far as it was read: TGTGCCTGGAGCCCTAGCGGGGACGAAACCGGGGAG. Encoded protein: CAWSPSGDETGE. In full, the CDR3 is CAWSPSGDETGELFF. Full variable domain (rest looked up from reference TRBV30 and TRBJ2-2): SQTIHQWPATLVQPVGSPLSLECTVEGTSNPNLYWYRQAAGRGLQLLFYSVGIGQISSEVPQNLSASRPQDRQFILSSKKLLLSDSGFYLCAWSPSGDETGELFFGEGSRLTVL.

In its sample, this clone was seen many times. The CDR3 loop is CASSDDNANTGELFF. The part of the CDR3 DNA that was read is TGTGCCAGCAGCGACGACAACGCGAACACCGGGGAG. The chain uses TRBV9 and TRBJ2-2; unclear D gene. The read falls 3 residues short of the CDR3 end, and the missing part is taken from the germline J gene. CDR1 is SGDLS and CDR2 is YYNGEE in the germline V gene. CDR3 size: 15 residues. Between the trimmed V and J ends, which lost 3 bases and 0 bases, there was a span of 9 bases. Supplemented by reference TRBV9 and TRBJ2-2, the full variable domain reads DSGVTQTPKHLITATGQRVTLRCSPRSGDLSVYWYQQSLDQGLQFLIQYYNGEERAKGNILERFSAQQFPDLHSELNLSSLELGDSALYFCASSDDNANTGELFFGEGSRLTVL.

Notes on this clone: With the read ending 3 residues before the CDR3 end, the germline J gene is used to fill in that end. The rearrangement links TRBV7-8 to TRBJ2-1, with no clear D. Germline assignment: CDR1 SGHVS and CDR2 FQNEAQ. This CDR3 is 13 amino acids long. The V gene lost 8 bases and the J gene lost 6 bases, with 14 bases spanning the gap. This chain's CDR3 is CASLAKPGNEQFF. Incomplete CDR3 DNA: TGTGCCAGCCTTGCCAAGCCTGGCAATGAG.

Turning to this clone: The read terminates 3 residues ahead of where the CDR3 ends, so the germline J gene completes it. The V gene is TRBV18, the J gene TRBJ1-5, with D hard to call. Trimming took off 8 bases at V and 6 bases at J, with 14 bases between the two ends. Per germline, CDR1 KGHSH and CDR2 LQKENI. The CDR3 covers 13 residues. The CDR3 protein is CASKVSVSQPQHF. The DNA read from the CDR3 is TGTGCCAGCAAAGTGAGCGTTAGTCAGCCC.

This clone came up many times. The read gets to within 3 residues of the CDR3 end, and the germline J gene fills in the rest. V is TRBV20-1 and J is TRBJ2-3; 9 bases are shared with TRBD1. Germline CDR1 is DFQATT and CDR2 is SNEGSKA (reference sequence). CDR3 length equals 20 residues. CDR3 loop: CSARDTLGQGPTRLEETQYF. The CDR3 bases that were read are TGCAGTGCTAGAGATACATTGGGACAGGGCCCCACAAGGCTGGAAGAGACG.

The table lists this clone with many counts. The part of the CDR3 DNA that was read is TGTGCCAGCAGCTCGACCCGACTAGCGGGGGGCGGTGAG. Protein: CASSSTRLAGGGE. From start to end, the CDR3 is CASSSTRLAGGGEQFF. The chain recombines TRBV7-3 with TRBJ2-1; 13 bases align to TRBD2. The CDR3 end falls 3 residues outside the read, so it is completed with the germline J gene. This CDR3 has 16 residues. The V gene's germline CDR1 is SGHTA and CDR2 FQGTGA. The V segment lost 4 bases and the J segment 9 bases; nucleotides outside the gene matches: 9.

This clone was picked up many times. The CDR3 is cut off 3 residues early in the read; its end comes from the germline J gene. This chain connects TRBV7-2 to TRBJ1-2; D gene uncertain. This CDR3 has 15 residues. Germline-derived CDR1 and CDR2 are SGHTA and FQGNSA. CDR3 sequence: CASSPNPDGVGGYTF. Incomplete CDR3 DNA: TGTGCCAGCAGCCCGAATCCCGACGGGGTAGGCGGC.

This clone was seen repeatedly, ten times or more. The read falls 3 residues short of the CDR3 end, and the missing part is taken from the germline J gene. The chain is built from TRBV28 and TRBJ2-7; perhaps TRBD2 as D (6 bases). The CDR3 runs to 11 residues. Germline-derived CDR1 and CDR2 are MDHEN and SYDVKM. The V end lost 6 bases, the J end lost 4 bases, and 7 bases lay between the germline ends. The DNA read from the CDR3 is TGTGCCAGCAGGGGGGGTTACGAG. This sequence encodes CASRGGYE. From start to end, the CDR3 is CASRGGYEQYF.

CDR3 region: CASSLDGVWSSYNEQFF. Incomplete CDR3 DNA: TGCGCCAGCAGCTTGGACGGGGTGTGGAGCTCCTACAATGAG. The genes are TRBV5-1 and TRBJ2-1, with a possible D match to TRBD2 (5 bases). Read data end 3 residues before the CDR3 end; the end is taken from the germline J gene. The CDR3 is 17 residues long. The germline V gene has CDR1 SGHRS and CDR2 YFSETQ. The V and J ends lost 0 bases and 0 bases respectively, with 13 bases between them.

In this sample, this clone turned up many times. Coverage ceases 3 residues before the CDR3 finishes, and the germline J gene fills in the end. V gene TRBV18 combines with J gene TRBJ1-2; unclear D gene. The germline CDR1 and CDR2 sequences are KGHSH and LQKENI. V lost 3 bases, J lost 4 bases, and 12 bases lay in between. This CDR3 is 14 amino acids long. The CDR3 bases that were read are TGTGCCAGCTCACCGTATCCTGGCCCCTATGGC. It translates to CASSPYPGPYG. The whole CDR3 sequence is CASSPYPGPYGYTF.

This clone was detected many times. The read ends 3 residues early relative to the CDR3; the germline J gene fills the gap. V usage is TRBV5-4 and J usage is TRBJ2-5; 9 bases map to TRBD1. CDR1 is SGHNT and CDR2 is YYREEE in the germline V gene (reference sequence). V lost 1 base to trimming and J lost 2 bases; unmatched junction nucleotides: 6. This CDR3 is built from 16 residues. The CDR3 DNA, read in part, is TGTGCCAGCAGCTTGTCACAGGGGGCCGTTCAAGAGACC. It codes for CASSLSQGAVQET. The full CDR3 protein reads CASSLSQGAVQETQYF.

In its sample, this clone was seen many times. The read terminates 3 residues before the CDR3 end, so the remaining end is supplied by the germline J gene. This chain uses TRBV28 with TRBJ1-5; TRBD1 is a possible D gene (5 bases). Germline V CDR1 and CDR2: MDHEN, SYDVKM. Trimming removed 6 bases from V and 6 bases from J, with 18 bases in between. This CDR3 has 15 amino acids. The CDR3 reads CASRPTTQGGQPQHF. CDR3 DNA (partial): TGTGCCAGCAGACCCACCACGCAGGGAGGTCAGCCC.

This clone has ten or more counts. The DNA read from the CDR3 is TGTGCCAGCAGCTCCGGGACTAGCTTTTCGACC. Translating it yields CASSSGTSFST. The CDR3 in full is CASSSGTSFSTQYF. The chain employs TRBV7-3 and TRBJ2-5; 9 nucleotides match TRBD2. The CDR3 goes on 3 residues after the read ends, and that part is filled in from the germline J gene. This CDR3 is 14 amino acids long. Germline CDR1 is SGHTA and CDR2 is FQGTGA. The V segment lost 4 bases and the J segment 7 bases; nucleotides outside the gene matches: 7.

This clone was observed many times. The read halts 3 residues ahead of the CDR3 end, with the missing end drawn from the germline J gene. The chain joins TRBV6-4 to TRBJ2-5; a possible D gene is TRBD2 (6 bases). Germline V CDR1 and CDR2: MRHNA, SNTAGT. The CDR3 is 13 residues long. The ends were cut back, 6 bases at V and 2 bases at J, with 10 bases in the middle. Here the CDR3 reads CASSLTRQETQYF. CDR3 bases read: TGTGCCAGCAGCCTGACTAGACAAGAGACC.

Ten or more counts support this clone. The CDR3 loop is CATRINSVNTEAFF. The DNA read from the CDR3 is TGTGCCACCCGAATAAACAGTGTGAACACTGAA. The chain has TRBV19 and TRBJ1-1, with D unresolved. Read data end 3 residues before the CDR3 end; the end is taken from the germline J gene. The germline V gene encodes CDR1 LNHDA and CDR2 SQIVND (reference sequence). V lost 10 bases and J 0 bases, leaving 15 bases between the germline ends. This CDR3 contains 14 residues.